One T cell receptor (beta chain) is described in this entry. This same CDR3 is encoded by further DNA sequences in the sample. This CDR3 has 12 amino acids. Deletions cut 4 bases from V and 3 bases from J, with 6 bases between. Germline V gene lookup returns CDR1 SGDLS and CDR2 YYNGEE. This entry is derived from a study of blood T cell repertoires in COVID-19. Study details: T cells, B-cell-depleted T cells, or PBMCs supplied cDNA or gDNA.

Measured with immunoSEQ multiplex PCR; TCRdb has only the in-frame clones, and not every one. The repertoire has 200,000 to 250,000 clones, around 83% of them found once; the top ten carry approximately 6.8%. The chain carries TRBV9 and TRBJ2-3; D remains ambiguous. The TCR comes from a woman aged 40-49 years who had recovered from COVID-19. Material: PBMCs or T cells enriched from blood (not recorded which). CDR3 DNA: TGTGCCAGCAGCTTCAGTACAGATACGCAGTATTTT. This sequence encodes CASSFSTDTQYF.